One and the same sample provided the 29 T cell receptor beta chains below, sequenced in a study of blood T cell repertoires in COVID-19. Profiled with immunoSEQ multiplex PCR; TCRdb holds only in-frame clones, not every one. The data hold fewer than 250,000 clones, with about 88% observed a single time. Sample: peripheral blood. The receptors originated from a woman aged 60 to 75 with acute or convalescent COVID-19.

This chain connects TRBV28 to TRBJ2-3, with TRBD2 identical over 9 bases. Germline trimming cut 8 bases from V and 0 bases from J; bases unmatched to any gene: 9. This CDR3 is built from 16 residues. Germline CDR1 MDHEN, CDR2 SYDVKM. CDR3 sequence: CASGKGTSTSTDTQYF. CDR3 DNA: TGTGCCAGCGGAAAGGGGACTAGCACTAGCACAGATACGCAGTATTTT.

The chain carries TRBV4-1 and TRBJ1-2; 8 nucleotides match TRBD1. The CDR3 runs 16 residues. CDR1 is MGHRA, CDR2 YSYEKL, per germline. The J segment lost 5 bases and the V segment lost 0 bases, leaving 8 bases of the junction unmatched. CDR3 in DNA: TGCGCCAGCAGCCAAGAGACTCAGGGGGCGCGGTATGGCTACACCTTC. Translated: CASSQETQGARYGYTF.

The J gene is TRBJ1-5, the V gene TRBV6-1; 7 bases agree with TRBD1. V shed 0 bases and J 6 bases; nucleotides not matched to a gene: 2. Germline V lookup: CDR1 MNHNS, CDR2 SASEGT. The length of the CDR3 is 14 residues. The CDR3 reads CASSEAHRGQPQHF. Written as DNA, the CDR3 is TGTGCCAGCAGTGAAGCGCACAGGGGTCAGCCCCAGCATTTT.

The CDR3: CASSGDNPNYGYTF. The CDR3 region has the DNA TGTGCCAGCAGTGGGGACAATCCTAACTATGGCTACACCTTC. The J gene is TRBJ1-2, the V gene TRBV6-4; D is possibly TRBD1 (6 bases). Germline V gene data show CDR1 as MRHNA and CDR2 as SNTAGT. This CDR3 has 14 residues. Trimming shortened V by 4 bases and J by 0 bases, and 9 bases separated the two germline ends.

The chain is built from TRBV5-1 and TRBJ2-3; D is ambiguous. Germline lookup yields CDR1 SGHRS and CDR2 YFSETQ. The CDR3 length is 17 residues. Trimming cost V 0 bases and J 3 bases, with 17 bases left between them. The chain's CDR3 is CASSLADSSFGTDTQYF. Written as DNA, the CDR3 is TGCGCCAGCAGCTTGGCCGACTCCTCGTTCGGGACAGATACGCAGTATTTT.

This clone has only a few counts. The chain has TRBV28 and TRBJ1-1, with a weak D call TRBD1 (6 bases). Trimming took off 2 bases at V and 1 base at J, with 14 bases between the two ends. The germline CDR1 and CDR2 sequences are MDHEN and SYDVKM. The CDR3 extends over 16 amino acids. The CDR3 sequence is CASSLGGNRANTEAFF. For the CDR3, the DNA is TGTGCCAGCAGTTTAGGGGGAAACAGGGCGAACACTGAAGCTTTCTTT.

V gene TRBV9 combines with J gene TRBJ2-7; D is ambiguous. The CDR3 is made up of 13 amino acids. The ends were cut back, 0 bases at V and 6 bases at J, with 10 bases in the middle. Germline loops: CDR1 SGDLS, CDR2 YYNGEE. CDR3 sequence: CASSVAPRGEQYF. In DNA, the CDR3 is TGTGCCAGCAGCGTAGCACCTAGAGGCGAGCAGTACTTC. The entire variable domain, with the rest obtained from reference TRBV9 and TRBJ2-7, is as follows: DSGVTQTPKHLITATGQRVTLRCSPRSGDLSVYWYQQSLDQGLQFLIQYYNGEERAKGNILERFSAQQFPDLHSELNLSSLELGDSALYFCASSVAPRGEQYFGPGTRLTVT.

This rearrangement joins TRBV2 to TRBJ1-5; 8 nucleotides align to TRBD1. This CDR3 contains 13 residues. CDR1 is SNHLY and CDR2 is FYNNEI in the germline V gene. V shed 4 bases, J shed 15 bases, and the junction held 11 bases outside the gene matches. CDR3 nucleotides: TGTGCCAGCAGTGGGGGGTGGCAGGGGGCTCTGCATTTT. Translation gives CASSGGWQGALHF.

The chain links TRBV27 to TRBJ1-6, with 8 bases that match TRBD1. CDR1 and CDR2 (germline): MNHEY, SMNVEV (reference sequence). The length of the CDR3 is 17 residues. The V and J ends lost 0 bases and 7 bases, in that order; junction bases with no gene match: 8. The CDR3 protein is CASSLSTDRAVNSPLHF. CDR3 nucleotides: TGTGCCAGCAGTTTATCCACGGACAGGGCGGTAAATTCACCCCTCCACTTT.

V is TRBV4-3 and J is TRBJ2-1, with TRBD2 matching 8 bases. CDR3 size: 14 residues. The junction had 4 bases not matched to a gene; V was cut back by 2 bases and J by 7 bases. CDR1 LGHNA and CDR2 YSLEER come from the germline V gene. The CDR3 loop reads CASSQQLAGNEQFF. The CDR3 bases are TGCGCCAGCAGCCAACAATTAGCGGGAAATGAGCAGTTCTTC.

The chain couples TRBV6-5 to TRBJ1-5; 8 bases are shared with TRBD1. The CDR3 runs 15 residues. Germline CDR1 and CDR2: MNHEY and SVGAGI. V was pared by 7 bases and J by 4 bases, with 9 bases of the junction left unmatched. The CDR3 DNA sequence: TGTGCCAGCAACTCAGGGGGCGCGCATAATCAGCCCCAGCATTTT. As protein: CASNSGGAHNQPQHF.

This clone was counted between two and nine times. This chain links TRBV28 with TRBJ1-6, with 10 bases fitting TRBD1. Germline V gene lookup returns CDR1 MDHEN and CDR2 SYDVKM. The CDR3 has 14 residues. With 2 bases clipped from V and 10 bases from J, the junction kept 2 bases outside the gene matches. CDR3 loop: CASSLGTGDSPLHF. CDR3 sequence (DNA): TGTGCCAGCAGTTTAGGGACAGGGGACTCACCCCTCCACTTT.

This clone occurred a few times. This rearrangement joins TRBV18 to TRBJ1-1, with D possibly TRBD1 on 5 matching bases. Between the trimmed V and J ends, which lost 8 bases and 1 base, there was a span of 5 bases. Germline CDR1 KGHSH, CDR2 LQKENI. CDR3 length: 11 residues. Here the CDR3 reads CASQGNTEAFF. As DNA, the CDR3 is TGTGCCAGCCAGGGGAACACTGAAGCTTTCTTT. The full variable domain, rest sourced from reference TRBV18 and TRBJ1-1, is NAGVMQNPRHLVRRRGQEARLRCSPMKGHSHVYWYRQLPEEGLKFMVYLQKENIIDESGMPKERFSAEFPKEGPSILRIQQVVRGDSAAYFCASQGNTEAFFGQGTRLTVV.

The chain uses TRBV3-1 (or the pseudogene TRBV3-2) and TRBJ1-2; TRBD1 agrees at 9 bases. V shed 4 bases and J 3 bases; nucleotides not matched to a gene: 6. The length of the CDR3 is 15 residues. CDR1 is LGHDT and CDR2 is YNNKEL in the germline V gene (reference sequence). The CDR3 bases are TGTGCCAGCAGCCTCGGGACAGGGAGGTACTATGGCTACACCTTC. As protein: CASSLGTGRYYGYTF.

This chain's CDR3 is CASLDNRASSYGYTF. CDR3 nucleotide sequence: TGTGCCAGCCTTGATAACAGGGCCTCCAGCTATGGCTACACCTTC. V gene TRBV28 combines with J gene TRBJ1-2; TRBD1 might be the D (6 bases). Trimming removed 8 bases at V and 4 bases at J, with 20 bases between. Germline CDR1 reads MDHEN; CDR2 reads SYDVKM. The length of the CDR3 is 15 residues.

The V call is TRBV27, the J call TRBJ1-1, with D tentatively TRBD1 (5 bases). The CDR3 has 15 residues. The V end lost 6 bases, the J end lost 5 bases, and 19 bases lay between the germline ends. Per germline, CDR1 MNHEY and CDR2 SMNVEV (reference sequence). CDR3 in amino acids: CASRTSSRGSTEAFF. The CDR3 DNA reads as TGTGCCAGCAGGACGTCCTCAAGGGGTAGTACTGAAGCTTTCTTT.

This chain joins TRBV14 and TRBJ2-1; D might be TRBD1 (5 bases). Germline lookup yields CDR1 SGHDN and CDR2 FVKESK. The CDR3 extends over 16 amino acids. The ends were cut back, 4 bases at V and 3 bases at J, with 16 bases in the middle. The CDR3 nucleotides are TGTGCCAGCAGCCTAGGGGAAATGGAGTACTACAATGAGCAGTTCTTC. Translation gives CASSLGEMEYYNEQFF.

This clone was observed a few times. The chain uses TRBV6-2 or TRBV6-3 and TRBJ1-2; TRBD1 matches at 9 bases. The CDR3 has 14 residues. The germline CDR1 and CDR2 sequences are MNHEY and SVGEGT. Trimming cost V 4 bases and J 6 bases; bases outside gene matches: 6. CDR3 sequence reads: CASSSWDRVHGYTF. Here the CDR3 DNA reads TGTGCCAGCAGTTCCTGGGACAGGGTACATGGCTACACCTTC.

V and J are TRBV12-3 or TRBV12-4 and TRBJ2-7, with TRBD1 matching 10 bases. Losses at the gene ends were 6 bases for V and 4 bases for J; bases not matched to a gene: 3. This CDR3 contains 13 residues. DNA of the CDR3: TGTGCCAGCAGCCGGGACAGGGGTTACGAGCAGTACTTC. Translated: CASSRDRGYEQYF.

The chain uses TRBV5-1 and TRBJ2-7; 11 bases map to TRBD2. Germline CDR1 is SGHRS and CDR2 is YFSETQ. This CDR3 has 18 amino acids. J gave up 0 bases and V 0 bases, and 8 bases lay outside the gene matches. Here the CDR3 DNA reads TGCGCCAGCAGCTTGGAGCCGCTAGCGGGAGGACCCTCCTACGAGCAGTACTTC. It specifies CASSLEPLAGGPSYEQYF.

V gene TRBV9 combines with J gene TRBJ2-1, with 13 positions matching TRBD2. Germline V lookup: CDR1 SGDLS, CDR2 YYNGEE. The CDR3 has 16 residues. V dropped 4 bases and J dropped 6; count of bases not matched to a gene: 7. The CDR3 DNA reads TGTGCCAGCAGCTCCAGACTAGCGGGGGGCGCCAATGAGCAGTTCTTC. This sequence encodes CASSSRLAGGANEQFF.

This clone is a singleton in its sample. The chain joins TRBV27 to TRBJ2-5, with TRBD2 as a possible D gene (6 bases). CDR1 and CDR2 (germline): MNHEY, SMNVEV (reference sequence). V lost 5 bases to trimming and J lost 5 bases, with 21 bases between them. The CDR3 loop spans 16 amino acids. Here the CDR3 reads CASSLFATAGYETQYF. CDR3 bases: TGTGCCAGCAGTCTTTTCGCTACAGCGGGCTATGAGACCCAGTACTTC.

The chain uses TRBV7-9 and TRBJ2-7; D unclear. This CDR3 comprises 14 residues. V was cut by 3 bases and J by 3 bases, with 12 bases left in between. Germline V gene lookup returns CDR1 SEHNR and CDR2 FQNEAQ (reference sequence). The CDR3 DNA reads as TGTGCCAGCAGCTTTAGTACCACCCACTACGAGCAGTACTTC. This codes for CASSFSTTHYEQYF.

This rearrangement joins TRBV5-5 to TRBJ1-1; weak D call: TRBD1 (6 bases). V shed 2 bases and J shed 0 bases, with 11 bases lying between them. The CDR3 runs to 15 residues. Germline values: CDR1 SGHKS, CDR2 YYEKEE (reference sequence). CDR3: CASSFGDNVNTEAFF. The CDR3 DNA is TGTGCCAGCAGCTTTGGGGACAATGTGAACACTGAAGCTTTCTTT.

The chain recombines TRBV30 with TRBJ1-6; 7 nucleotides align to TRBD1. Per the germline V gene, CDR1 is GTSNPN and CDR2 is SVGIG (reference sequence). The CDR3 is 13 residues long. Trimming cost V 4 bases and J 7 bases; bases outside gene matches: 4. The CDR3 bases are TGTGCCTGGAACGACAGGGCGAATTCACCCCTCCACTTT. As protein: CAWNDRANSPLHF.

The chain employs TRBV27 and TRBJ1-5, with 7 bases that match TRBD1. The CDR3 loop spans 15 amino acids. V lost 8 bases and J lost 6; bases outside the gene matches: 13. Germline V gene lookup returns CDR1 MNHEY and CDR2 SMNVEV (reference sequence). As DNA, the CDR3 is TGTGCCAGCGCCAAAACTCCAGGGGGACCTCAGCCCCAGCATTTT. It encodes CASAKTPGGPQPQHF.

Remarks on this clone: One end of the junction does not line up with germline, which may come from a read error. The V gene is TRBV7-7, the J gene TRBJ2-2; TRBD2 aligns across 12 bases. Germline loops: CDR1 SSHAT, CDR2 FNYEAQ (reference sequence). CDR3 length: 17 amino acids. The CDR3 nucleotides read TGTGCTAGCAGCTTAGCGACTAGCGGGGGCCTCACCGGGGAGCTGTTTTTT. Its protein product is CASSLATSGGLTGELFF.

This chain links TRBV28 with TRBJ1-6; a weak D match, TRBD1 (5 bases). The V and J ends lost 10 bases and 7 bases respectively, with 14 bases between them. Germline lookup yields CDR1 MDHEN and CDR2 SYDVKM. The CDR3 has 13 residues. This CDR3 is CATSTVRNSPLHF. The CDR3 bases are TGTGCCACCTCGACAGTGAGGAATTCACCCCTCCACTTT.

The CDR3 protein is CASGVLDYGYTF. CDR3 nucleotide sequence: TGTGCCAGCGGCGTACTAGATTATGGCTACACCTTC. The V and J genes are TRBV7-2 and TRBJ1-2; no clear D gene. In germline, CDR1 is SGHTA, CDR2 FQGNSA. Trimming left V 8 bases short and J 5 bases short, with 12 bases between. The CDR3 runs to 12 residues.